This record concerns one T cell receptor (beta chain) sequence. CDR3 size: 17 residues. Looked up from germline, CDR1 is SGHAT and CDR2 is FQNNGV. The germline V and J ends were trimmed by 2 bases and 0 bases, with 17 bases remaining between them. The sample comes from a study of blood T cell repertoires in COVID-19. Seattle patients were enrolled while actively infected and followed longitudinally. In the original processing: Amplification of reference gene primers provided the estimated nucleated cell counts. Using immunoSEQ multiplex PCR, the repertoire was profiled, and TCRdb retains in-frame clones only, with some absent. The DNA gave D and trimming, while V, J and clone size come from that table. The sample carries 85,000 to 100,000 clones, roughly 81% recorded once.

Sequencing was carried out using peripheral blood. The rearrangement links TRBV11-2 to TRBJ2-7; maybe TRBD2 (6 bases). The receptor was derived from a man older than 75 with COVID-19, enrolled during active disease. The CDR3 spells CASSLSLGPGSSYEQYF. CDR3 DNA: TGTGCCAGCAGCTTATCCCTCGGGCCCGGGAGCTCCTACGAGCAGTACTTC. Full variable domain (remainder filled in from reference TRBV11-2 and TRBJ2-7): EAGVAQSPRYKIIEKRQSVAFWCNPISGHATLYWYQQILGQGPKLLIQFQNNGVVDDSQLPKDRFSAERLKGVDSTLKIQPAKLEDSAVYLCASSLSLGPGSSYEQYFGPGTRLTVT.